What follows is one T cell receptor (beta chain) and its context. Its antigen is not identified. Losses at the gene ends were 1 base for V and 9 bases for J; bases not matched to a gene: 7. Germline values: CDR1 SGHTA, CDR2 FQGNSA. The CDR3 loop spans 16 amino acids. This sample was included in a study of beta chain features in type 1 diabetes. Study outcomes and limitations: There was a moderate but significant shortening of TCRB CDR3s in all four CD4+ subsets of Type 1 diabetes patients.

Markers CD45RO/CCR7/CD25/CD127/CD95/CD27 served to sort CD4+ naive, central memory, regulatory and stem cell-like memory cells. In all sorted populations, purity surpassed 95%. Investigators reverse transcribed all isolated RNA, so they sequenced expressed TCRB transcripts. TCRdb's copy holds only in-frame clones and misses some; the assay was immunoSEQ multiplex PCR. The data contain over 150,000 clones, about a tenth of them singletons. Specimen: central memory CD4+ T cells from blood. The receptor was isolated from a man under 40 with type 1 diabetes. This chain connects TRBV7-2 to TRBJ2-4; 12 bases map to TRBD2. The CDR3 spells CASSLGLAGVGGIQYF. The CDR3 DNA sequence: TGTGCCAGCAGCTTAGGACTAGCGGGAGTAGGCGGCATTCAGTACTTC.